This T cell receptor beta chain was sequenced for a study of blood T cell repertoires in COVID-19 (dated by TCRdb to the early 2020s). Regarding the complete study: Samples from collaborators originated in the United States, Italy and Spain and spanned both the acute and convalescent phases of COVID-19. The prospective study material was composed of cDNA or gDNA derived from T cells, B-cell-depleted T cells, or PBMCs. Subjects who had been exposed to COVID-19, were actively infected with it, or had recovered from it provided the deeply sampled blood TCRbeta repertoires that made up the dataset. The repertoires were released in a freely available public database intended as a resource for research on the immune response to SARS-CoV-2. Samples were obtained from the ongoing ImmuneRACE study (first 160 participants) and from 1,200 or so subjects provided by 6 global collaborators. Sample metadata almost always included a de-identified subject ID, COVID-19 status, age in years and sex. HLA class I and class II types, where available, came from metadata supplied by the sample provider rather than from assay-based typing. Here is what the overall study found, with its caveats: How much clinical and demographic metadata was included differed by source and by participant, and the metadata was provided uncurated.

TCRbeta CDR3 regions were amplified from genomic DNA by means of the immunoSEQ Assay, a bias-controlled multiplex PCR. Turning to the authors' computational methods: Nucleated cell counts per sample were estimated from amplification of reference gene primers within the assay. To quantify the absolute abundance of each unique TCRbeta CDR3 rearrangement, sequence reads were collapsed and filtered. Productive Simpson clonality was computed per sample as the square root of Simpson's diversity index over productive rearrangements. TCRdb provides this immuneACCESS table in a form limited to in-frame rearrangements. Some clones are lacking; in checked studies, under half of them reflect an unresolved V gene, and why the rest are absent is not known. That table furnishes V, J and clone size, whereas the DNA furnished D and trimming. The sample contains approximately 170,000 clones, 81% of them found a single time. Of the sample, approximately 10% is held by the ten largest clones.

This clone was seen ten or more times. Its antigen is currently not known. No base-level quality is on record; no much larger clone is a single base apart. The collaborating institutions used their own protocols to collect whole blood in K2EDTA tubes. For TCRbeta analysis, collaborator samples were shipped as frozen whole blood, as isolated PBMCs, or as DNA extracted from either sample type. Between the V and J ends, shortened by 1 base and 2 bases respectively, the junction contains 15 bases. The germline V gene supplies CDR1 LGHNA and CDR2 YSLEER. Measured from the cysteine to the phenylalanine, the CDR3 is 16 residues long. Only the CDR3 part of the read is kept: 48 bases, read in frame from the first base.

The specimen sequenced was peripheral blood. This TCR was sampled from a human donor in a cohort sampled during active COVID-19. The chain joins TRBV4-3 to TRBJ2-7, with an unclear D gene assignment. The CDR3 has the sequence CASSQGGAPSPYEQYF. The bases read TGCGCCAGCAGCCAAGGAGGAGCGCCGAGCCCCTACGAGCAGTACTTC.